A single sample is the source of the 3 T cell receptor beta chains below, sequenced in a study of blood T cell repertoires in COVID-19. Repertoires were generated with immunoSEQ multiplex PCR, while TCRdb's copy carries only in-frame clones and drops some. The repertoire has some 80,000 clones, roughly 80% of them found once; the top ten carry approximately 40%. The specimen was peripheral blood. The receptors originated from a man aged 55 to 70 with COVID-19, enrolled during active disease.

This chain connects TRBV7-2 to TRBJ2-1; tentative D call: TRBD2 (5 bases). Trimming stripped 1 base from V and 15 bases from J, with 10 bases between. The CDR3 totals 11 residues. Germline V gene sequence: CDR1 SGHTA, CDR2 FQGNSA. CDR3 amino acids: CASSLGASRFF. Here the CDR3 DNA reads TGTGCCAGCAGCTTAGGGGCTAGCCGGTTCTTC.

This chain connects TRBV7-9 to TRBJ2-1, with D perhaps TRBD2 (5 bases). The V end was cut by 2 bases, the J end by 13 bases, with 9 bases between. The germline gives CDR1 SEHNR, CDR2 FQNEAQ (reference sequence). The CDR3 sequence is 11 residues long. The CDR3 loop reads CASSLLSGQFF. CDR3 in DNA: TGTGCCAGCAGCTTACTAAGCGGACAGTTCTTC.

The rearrangement joins TRBV7-8 to TRBJ2-1; 11 bases agree with TRBD2. Germline V gives CDR1 SGHVS, CDR2 FQNEAQ. CDR3 length: 18 amino acids. The junction had 11 bases not matched to a gene; V was cut back by 1 base and J by 6 bases. CDR3 loop: CASSLDRVLAGVGNEQFF. The CDR3 DNA follows: TGTGCCAGCAGCTTAGACAGGGTACTAGCGGGAGTAGGCAATGAGCAGTTCTTC.